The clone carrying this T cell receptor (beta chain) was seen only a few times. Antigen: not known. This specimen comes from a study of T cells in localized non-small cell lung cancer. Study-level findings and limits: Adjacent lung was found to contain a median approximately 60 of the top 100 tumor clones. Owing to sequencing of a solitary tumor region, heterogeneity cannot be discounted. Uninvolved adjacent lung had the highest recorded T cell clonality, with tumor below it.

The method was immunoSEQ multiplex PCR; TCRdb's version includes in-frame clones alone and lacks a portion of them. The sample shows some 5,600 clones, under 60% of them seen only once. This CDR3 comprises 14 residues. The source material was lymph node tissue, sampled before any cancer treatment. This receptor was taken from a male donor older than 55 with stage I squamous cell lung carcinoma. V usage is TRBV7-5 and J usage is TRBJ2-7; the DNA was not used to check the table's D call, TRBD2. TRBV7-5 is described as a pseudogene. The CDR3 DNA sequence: TGTGCCAGCAGCCAGGGACTAGCGGGAGAGTTACCGTACTTC. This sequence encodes CASSQGLAGELPYF.